This TCR beta chain was sequenced for a study of vaccination effects on CD4 cells after COVID-19. Study-wide results and caveats: Researchers reported few convalescent patients and no early post-infection timepoints in the study. Marked contraction was observed in infection-induced and vaccine-induced clones late after vaccination.

Method: immunoSEQ multiplex PCR; TCRdb's copy keeps in-frame clones and lacks some. The table includes about 33,000 clones, around 70% detected once. Sequencing in the ViraFEST assay came after antigen-specific CD4+ T cells had been expanded with viral peptide pools, which were used to stimulate PBMC. Isolation of CD4+ T cells took place after more than 9 days of culture. It was two doses of either the BNT162b2 or mRNA-1273 vaccine that participants received. Vaccinees lacked prior SARS-CoV-2 infection and tested negative for nucleocapsid antibodies. After 1.5 million to 2 million PBMC were placed in each well, they were cultured with approximately 10 IU/ml IL-2 and around 10 ug/ml peptides. Concerning this clone itself: Its antigen is not known.

The sample consisted of CD4+ T cells from PBMCs cultured with HCoV-229E spike peptides, taken after COVID-19 vaccination. The origin of this receptor is a human donor who received a COVID-19 vaccine.

The CDR3 loop reads CASSPRSEGEKLFF. In DNA, the CDR3 is TGTGCCAGCTCACCTCGGTCGGAAGGTGAAAAACTGTTTTTT. The chain has TRBV18 and TRBJ1-4; the D is unclear. CDR3 length equals 14 residues. V lost 3 bases and J 7 bases, leaving 12 bases between the germline ends. Germline CDR1 is KGHSH and CDR2 is LQKENI.